This TCR beta chain emerged from a study of cytomegalovirus exposure and HLA in healthy donors. The PCR had 60 Vbeta and 13 Jbeta primers. In the original processing: The authors later counted roughly 79 million unique TCR beta chains, about 11 million of them shared. Using immunoSEQ multiplex PCR, the repertoire was profiled, and TCRdb retains in-frame clones only, with some absent. V and J calls and clone size are those listed in that table; D and trimming were worked out from the DNA. This table holds under 120,000 clones, around 79% found once. The CDR3 sequence is 16 residues long. The germline gives CDR1 SEHNR, CDR2 FQNEAQ (reference sequence). V lost 3 bases to trimming and J lost 6 bases, with 20 bases between them.

The receptor comes from a woman aged 40-49 years in good health and CMV-seronegative. This chain uses TRBV7-9 with TRBJ1-2; no clear D. The sequencing input was PBMCs. The CDR3 loop is CASSFRGGLTAHGYTF. The CDR3 nucleotides read TGTGCCAGCAGCTTTCGAGGAGGGCTAACTGCTCATGGCTACACCTTC.